This T cell receptor (beta chain) was obtained from a study of Graves' ophthalmopathy and Graves' hyperthyroidism. Study conclusions and caveats: Discriminating ophthalmopathy from stable hyperthyroidism, a 13-signature model attained a sensitivity of about 89% and a specificity of around 77%.

The sample holds many counts of this clonotype. Its antigen is unidentified. CDR3 regions of TCR beta were amplified from RNA transcripts. In the first round, RT-PCR was carried out with HTBI primers, and a multiplex PCR formed the second round. One entry per CDR3 protein, called by TCRdb with MiXCR from the multiplex PCR reads. This repertoire shows about 400,000 distinct CDR3 sequences, 15% to 20% found once; its top ten account for 1.6%. No donor had other autoimmune disease, uncontrolled infection, pregnancy or lactation. Diagnosis used clinical symptoms, serum thyroxine, TRAb, thyroid ultrasound and orbital computed tomography. As the starting material, roughly 9.8 ml of fresh peripheral blood yielded the PBMCs. CDR1 and CDR2 (germline): KGHSH, LQKENI. V was cut by 1 base and J by 5 bases, with 17 bases left in between. This CDR3 contains 16 residues.

The TCR was taken from a young woman with Graves' ophthalmopathy. J is TRBJ1-1 and V is TRBV18, with a possible D match to TRBD1 (5 bases). The specimen sequenced was peripheral blood. The CDR3 is CASSPRDEGLMTEAFF. The CDR3 DNA follows: TGTGCCAGCTCACCACGGGACGAGGGCCTTATGACTGAAGCTTTCTTT. The variable domain in full, completed from reference TRBV18 and TRBJ1-1, reads NAGVMQNPRHLVRRRGQEARLRCSPMKGHSHVYWYRQLPEEGLKFMVYLQKENIIDESGMPKERFSAEFPKEGPSILRIQQVVRGDSAAYFCASSPRDEGLMTEAFFGQGTRLTVV.